Below are 3 T cell receptor beta chains sequenced from a single sample in a study of T cells after yellow fever vaccination. Each CDR3 protein gets one entry after TCRdb re-called the 5' RACE reads with MiXCR. The sample contains approximately 450,000 distinct CDR3 sequences, over 15% of which appear only once. Here the sequenced sample was PBMCs, taken before the yellow fever booster vaccination. The receptors derive from a man between 18 and 29 years old who received the YFV17D yellow fever vaccine.

V is TRBV28 and J is TRBJ1-1; the D gene is possibly TRBD1 (5 bases). The V gene lost 4 bases and the J gene lost 10 bases, with 13 bases spanning the gap. Germline CDR1 reads MDHEN; CDR2 reads SYDVKM. The CDR3 covers 12 residues. The CDR3 protein is CASSSLRGGAFF. CDR3 nucleotide sequence: TGTGCCAGCAGTTCCCTACGGGGGGGAGCTTTCTTT.

The chain combines TRBV20-1 with TRBJ1-6, with D possibly matching TRBD1 (5 bases). Looked up from germline, CDR1 is DFQATT and CDR2 is SNEGSKA (reference sequence). The CDR3 loop spans 14 amino acids. V dropped 5 bases and J dropped 4 bases, with 12 bases sitting between them. This CDR3 is CSALRQIYNSPLHF. CDR3 in DNA: TGCAGTGCTCTAAGACAGATTTATAATTCACCCCTCCACTTT.

This clonotype was seen repeatedly, ten times or more. The chain combines TRBV7-2 with TRBJ2-1, with 9 bases fitting TRBD2. The CDR3 runs 14 residues. After removal of 5 bases from V and 5 bases from J, the junction contained 4 bases not matched to a gene. From germline, CDR1 is SGHTA and CDR2 FQGNSA. CDR3 sequence (DNA): TGTGCCAGCAGCCGGCCTAGCGGGGACAATGAGCAGTTCTTC. Its protein is CASSRPSGDNEQFF.